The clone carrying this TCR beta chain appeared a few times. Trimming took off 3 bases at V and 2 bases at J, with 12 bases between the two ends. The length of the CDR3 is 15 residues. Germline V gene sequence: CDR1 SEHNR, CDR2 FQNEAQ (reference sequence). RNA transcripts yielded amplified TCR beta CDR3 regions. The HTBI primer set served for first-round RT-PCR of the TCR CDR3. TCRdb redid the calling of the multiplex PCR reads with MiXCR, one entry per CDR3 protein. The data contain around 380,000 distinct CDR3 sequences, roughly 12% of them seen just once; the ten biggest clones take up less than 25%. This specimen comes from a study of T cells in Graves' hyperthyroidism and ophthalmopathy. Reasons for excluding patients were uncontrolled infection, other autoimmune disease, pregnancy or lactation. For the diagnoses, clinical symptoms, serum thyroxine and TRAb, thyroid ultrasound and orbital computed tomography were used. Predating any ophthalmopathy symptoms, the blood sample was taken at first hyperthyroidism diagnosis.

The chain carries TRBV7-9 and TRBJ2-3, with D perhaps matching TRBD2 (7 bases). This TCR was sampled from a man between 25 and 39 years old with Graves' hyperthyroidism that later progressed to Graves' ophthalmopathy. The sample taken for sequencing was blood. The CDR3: CASSFKGGDTDTQYF. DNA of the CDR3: TGTGCCAGCAGCTTTAAAGGGGGGGACACAGATACGCAGTATTTT.